This TCR beta chain emerged from a study of T cell responses to AZD1222 COVID-19 vaccine. Findings and caveats of the study: Donors were mostly white British, more females; clonal diversity possibly underestimated.

Note on this clone: Its antigen remains unknown.

Both about-4-week and about-12-week second-dose recipients were combined. Measured with immunoSEQ multiplex PCR; TCRdb has only the in-frame clones, and not every one. The sample has roughly 200,000 clones, approximately 89% seen once; the top ten hold approximately 3.7%. Trimming at V came to 9 bases and at J to 9 bases, leaving 11 bases not matched to a gene. The length of the CDR3 is 13 residues. CDR1 is LGHNA, CDR2 YSLEER, per germline. Sample: peripheral blood, taken 28 days after the second AZD1222 dose. The chain combines TRBV4-3 with TRBJ2-1; 7 nucleotides agree with TRBD2. This receptor was taken from an adult who received the AZD1222 COVID-19 vaccine. The CDR3 spells CASGRESESEQFF. In DNA form, the CDR3 reads TGCGCCAGTGGGCGGGAGTCGGAAAGTGAGCAGTTCTTC.